The 2 T cell receptor beta chains in this list originate from one sample, sequenced in a study of blood T cell repertoires in COVID-19. Sequencing was performed with immunoSEQ multiplex PCR; in TCRdb, only in-frame clones are kept and a portion is missing. This sample has 300,000 to 400,000 clones, with 85% to 90% found just once. Sequencing was performed on peripheral blood. These receptor sequences come from a woman between 25 and 40 years old with COVID-19, enrolled during active disease.

The chain's CDR3 is CASGPRGIYGYTF. For the CDR3, the DNA is TGTGCCAGCGGTCCGCGAGGCATTTATGGCTACACCTTC. This chain connects TRBV27 to TRBJ1-2; no firm D call. The length of the CDR3 is 13 residues. Trimming removed 8 bases from V and 5 bases from J, with 15 bases in between. Germline V CDR1 and CDR2: MNHEY, SMNVEV (reference sequence).

The chain carries TRBV20-1 and TRBJ1-1; D is unclear. The CDR3 runs to 11 residues. CDR1 and CDR2 from the germline V gene are DFQATT and SNEGSKA (reference sequence). The germline V and J ends were trimmed by 2 bases and 6 bases, with 7 bases remaining between them. This CDR3 is CSARPSPEAFF. The CDR3 coding sequence is TGCAGTGCTAGACCGTCCCCTGAAGCTTTCTTT.